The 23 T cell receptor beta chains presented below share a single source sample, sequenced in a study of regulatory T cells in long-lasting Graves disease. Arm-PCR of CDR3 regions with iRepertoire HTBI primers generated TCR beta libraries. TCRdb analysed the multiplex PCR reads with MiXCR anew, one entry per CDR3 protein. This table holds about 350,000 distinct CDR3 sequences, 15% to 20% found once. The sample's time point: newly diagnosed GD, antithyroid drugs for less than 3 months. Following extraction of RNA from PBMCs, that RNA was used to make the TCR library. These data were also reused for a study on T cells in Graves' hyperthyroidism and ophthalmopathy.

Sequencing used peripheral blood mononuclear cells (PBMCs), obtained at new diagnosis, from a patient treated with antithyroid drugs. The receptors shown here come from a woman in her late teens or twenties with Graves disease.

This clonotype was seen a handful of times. The CDR3 DNA follows: TGTGCCAGCAGTTTATCTACGCGGGGGGGCCCTGAGTCAGAGACCCAGTACTTC. It is translated as CASSLSTRGGPESETQYF. V usage is TRBV27 and J usage is TRBJ2-5; TRBD2 aligns across 9 bases. Germline V gene lookup returns CDR1 MNHEY and CDR2 SMNVEV (reference sequence). The CDR3 loop spans 18 amino acids. V was clipped by 0 bases and J by 4 bases; unmatched bases: 12.

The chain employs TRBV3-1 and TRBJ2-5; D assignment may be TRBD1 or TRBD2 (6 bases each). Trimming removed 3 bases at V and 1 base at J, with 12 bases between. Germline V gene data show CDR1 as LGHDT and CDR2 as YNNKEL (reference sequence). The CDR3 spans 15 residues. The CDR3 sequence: CASSQGGSFQETQYF. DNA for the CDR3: TGTGCCAGCAGCCAGGGGGGCAGTTTCCAAGAGACCCAGTACTTC.

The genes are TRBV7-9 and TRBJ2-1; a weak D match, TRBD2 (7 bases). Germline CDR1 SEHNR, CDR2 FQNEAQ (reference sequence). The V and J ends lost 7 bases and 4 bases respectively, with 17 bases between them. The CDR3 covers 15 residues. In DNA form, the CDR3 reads TGTGCCAGCACCTCTAAAGGGGGACTATACAATGAGCAGTTCTTC. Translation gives CASTSKGGLYNEQFF. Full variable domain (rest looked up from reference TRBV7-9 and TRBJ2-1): DTGVSQNPRHKITKRGQNVTFRCDPISEHNRLYWYRQTLGQGPEFLTYFQNEAQLEKSRLLSDRFSAERPKGSFSTLEIQRTEQGDSAMYLCASTSKGGLYNEQFFGPGTRLTVL.

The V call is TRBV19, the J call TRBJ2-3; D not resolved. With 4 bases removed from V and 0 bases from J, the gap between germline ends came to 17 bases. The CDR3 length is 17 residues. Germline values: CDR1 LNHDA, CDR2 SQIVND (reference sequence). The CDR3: CASSKARRLRSTDTQYF. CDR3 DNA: TGTGCCAGTAGTAAGGCACGAAGGCTTCGTAGCACAGATACGCAGTATTTT.

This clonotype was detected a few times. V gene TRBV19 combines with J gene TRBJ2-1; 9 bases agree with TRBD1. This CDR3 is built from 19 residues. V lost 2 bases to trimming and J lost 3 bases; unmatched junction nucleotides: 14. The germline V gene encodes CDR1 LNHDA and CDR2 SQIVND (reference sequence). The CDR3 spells CASSIRGTGRALYYNEQFF. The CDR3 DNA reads TGTGCCAGTAGTATACGCGGGACAGGGAGGGCACTATACTACAATGAGCAGTTCTTC.

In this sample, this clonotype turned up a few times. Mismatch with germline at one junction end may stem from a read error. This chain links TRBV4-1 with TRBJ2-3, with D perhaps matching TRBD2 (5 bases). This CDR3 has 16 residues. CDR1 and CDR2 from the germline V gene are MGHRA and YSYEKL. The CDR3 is CASSDELVRDPDTQCF. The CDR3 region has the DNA TGCGCCAGCAGTGATGAGCTAGTCCGGGATCCAGATACGCAGTGTTTT.

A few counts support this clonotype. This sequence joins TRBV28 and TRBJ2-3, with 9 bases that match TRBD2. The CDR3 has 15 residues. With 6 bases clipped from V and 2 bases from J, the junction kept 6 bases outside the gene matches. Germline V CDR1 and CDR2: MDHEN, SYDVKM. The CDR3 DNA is TGTGCCAGCAGAGGGCTAGCGGGACACACAGATACGCAGTATTTT. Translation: CASRGLAGHTDTQYF. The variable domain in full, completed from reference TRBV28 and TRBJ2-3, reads DVKVTQSSRYLVKRTGEKVFLECVQDMDHENMFWYRQDPGLGLRLIYFSYDVKMKEKGDIPEGYSVSREKKERFSLILESASTNQTSMYLCASRGLAGHTDTQYFGPGTRLTVL.

The chain's CDR3 is CASSVGQSITDTQYF. The CDR3 DNA follows: TGTGCCAGCAGCGTGGGACAATCCATCACAGATACGCAGTATTTT. The chain links TRBV3-1 to TRBJ2-3; maybe TRBD1 (6 bases). V was clipped by 5 bases and J by 2 bases, with 14 bases between them. The CDR3 extends over 15 amino acids. Germline assignment: CDR1 LGHDT and CDR2 YNNKEL (reference sequence).

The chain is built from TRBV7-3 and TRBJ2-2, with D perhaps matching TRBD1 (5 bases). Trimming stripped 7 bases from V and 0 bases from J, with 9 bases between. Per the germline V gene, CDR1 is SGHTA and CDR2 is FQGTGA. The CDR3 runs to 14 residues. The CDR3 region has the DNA TGTGCCAGCAATTGGGGCCCGAACACCGGGGAGCTGTTTTTT. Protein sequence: CASNWGPNTGELFF.

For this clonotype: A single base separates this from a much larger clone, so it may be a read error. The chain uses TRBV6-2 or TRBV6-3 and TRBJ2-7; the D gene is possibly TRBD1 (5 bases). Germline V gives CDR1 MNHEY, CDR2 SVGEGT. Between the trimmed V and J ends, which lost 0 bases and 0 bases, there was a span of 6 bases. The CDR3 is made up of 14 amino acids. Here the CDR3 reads CASSYSTASYEQYF. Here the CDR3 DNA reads TGTGCCAGCAGTTACTCGACAGCCTCCTACGAGCAGTACTTC.

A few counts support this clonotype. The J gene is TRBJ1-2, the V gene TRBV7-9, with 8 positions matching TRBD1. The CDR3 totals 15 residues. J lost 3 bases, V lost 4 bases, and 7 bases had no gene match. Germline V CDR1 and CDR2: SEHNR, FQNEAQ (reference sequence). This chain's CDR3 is CASSSLDRDYYGYTF. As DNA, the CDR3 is TGTGCCAGCAGCTCTCTGGACAGGGACTACTATGGCTACACCTTC.

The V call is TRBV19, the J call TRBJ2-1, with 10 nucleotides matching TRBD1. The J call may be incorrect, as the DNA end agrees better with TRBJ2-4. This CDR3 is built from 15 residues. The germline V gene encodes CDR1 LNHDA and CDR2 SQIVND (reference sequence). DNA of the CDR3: TGTGCCAGTAGTGCTACCGGGACAGGGGCTGACATTCAGTACTTC. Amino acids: CASSATGTGADIQYF.

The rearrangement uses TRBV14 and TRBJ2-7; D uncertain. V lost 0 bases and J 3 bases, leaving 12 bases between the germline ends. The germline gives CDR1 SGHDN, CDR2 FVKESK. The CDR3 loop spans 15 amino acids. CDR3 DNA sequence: TGTGCCAGCAGCCAAGAATCCTCTATTCTCTACGAGCAGTACTTC. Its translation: CASSQESSILYEQYF.

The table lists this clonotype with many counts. In DNA form, the CDR3 reads TGTGCCAGCAGTTCCTATCTGAGCACAGATACGCAGTATTTT. This gives the protein CASSSYLSTDTQYF. The chain uses TRBV28 and TRBJ2-3; no definite D call. The CDR3 has 14 residues. The V and J ends lost 4 bases and 0 bases respectively, with 8 bases between them. Germline CDR1 and CDR2: MDHEN and SYDVKM.

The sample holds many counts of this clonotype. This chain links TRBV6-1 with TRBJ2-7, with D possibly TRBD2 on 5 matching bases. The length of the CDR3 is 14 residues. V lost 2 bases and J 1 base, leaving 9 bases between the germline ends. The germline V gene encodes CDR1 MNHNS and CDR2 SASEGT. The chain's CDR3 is CASSESGDSYEQYF. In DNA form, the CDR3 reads TGTGCCAGCAGTGAATCCGGGGATTCCTACGAGCAGTACTTC.

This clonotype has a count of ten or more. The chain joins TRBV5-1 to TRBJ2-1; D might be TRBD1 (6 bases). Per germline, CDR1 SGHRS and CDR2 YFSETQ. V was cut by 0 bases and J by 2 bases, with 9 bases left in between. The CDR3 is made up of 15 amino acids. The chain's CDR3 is CASSLDGQPYNEQFF. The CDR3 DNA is TGCGCCAGCAGCTTGGATGGACAGCCCTACAATGAGCAGTTCTTC. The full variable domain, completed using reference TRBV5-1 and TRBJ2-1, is KAGVTQTPRYLIKTRGQQVTLSCSPISGHRSVSWYQQTPGQGLQFLFEYFSETQRNKGNFPGRFSGRQFSNSRSEMNVSTLELGDSALYLCASSLDGQPYNEQFFGPGTRLTVL.

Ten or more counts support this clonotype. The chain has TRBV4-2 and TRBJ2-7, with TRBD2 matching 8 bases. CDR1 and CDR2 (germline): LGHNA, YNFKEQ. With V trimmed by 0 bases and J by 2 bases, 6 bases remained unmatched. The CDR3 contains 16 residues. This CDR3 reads CASSQDWTSNPYEQYF. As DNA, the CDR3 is TGTGCCAGCAGCCAAGATTGGACTAGCAACCCCTACGAGCAGTACTTC.

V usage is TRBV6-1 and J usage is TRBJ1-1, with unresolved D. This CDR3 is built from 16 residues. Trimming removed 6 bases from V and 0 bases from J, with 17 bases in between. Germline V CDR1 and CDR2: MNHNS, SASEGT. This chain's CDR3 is CASRIQTPDMNTEAFF. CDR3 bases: TGTGCCAGCAGGATCCAGACACCGGATATGAACACTGAAGCTTTCTTT.

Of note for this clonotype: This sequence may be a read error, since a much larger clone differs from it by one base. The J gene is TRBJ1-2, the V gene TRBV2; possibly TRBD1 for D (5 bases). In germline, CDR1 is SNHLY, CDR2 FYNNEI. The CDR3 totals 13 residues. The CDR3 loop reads CASGGLLHYGHTF. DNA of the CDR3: TGTGCCAGCGGGGGTTTACTCCACTATGGCCACACCTTC.

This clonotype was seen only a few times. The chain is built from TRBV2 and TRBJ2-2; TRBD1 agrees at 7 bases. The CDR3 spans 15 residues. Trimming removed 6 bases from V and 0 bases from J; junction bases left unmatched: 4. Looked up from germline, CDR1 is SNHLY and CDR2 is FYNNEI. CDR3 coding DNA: TGTGCCAGCAGGTCGACAGGGTCGAACACCGGGGAGCTGTTTTTT. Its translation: CASRSTGSNTGELFF.

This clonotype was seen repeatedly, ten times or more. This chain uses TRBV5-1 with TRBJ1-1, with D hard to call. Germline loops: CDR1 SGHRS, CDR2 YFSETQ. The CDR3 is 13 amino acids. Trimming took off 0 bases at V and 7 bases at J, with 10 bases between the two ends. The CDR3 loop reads CASSLDGAYEAFF. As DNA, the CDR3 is TGCGCCAGCAGCTTGGACGGCGCTTATGAAGCTTTCTTT.

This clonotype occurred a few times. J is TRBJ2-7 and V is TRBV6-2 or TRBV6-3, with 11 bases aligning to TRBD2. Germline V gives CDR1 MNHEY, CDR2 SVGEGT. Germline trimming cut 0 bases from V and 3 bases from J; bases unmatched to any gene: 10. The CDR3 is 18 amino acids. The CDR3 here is CASSYSRGGTSGSYEQYF. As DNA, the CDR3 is TGTGCCAGCAGTTACTCGAGAGGGGGGACTAGCGGAAGCTACGAGCAGTACTTC.

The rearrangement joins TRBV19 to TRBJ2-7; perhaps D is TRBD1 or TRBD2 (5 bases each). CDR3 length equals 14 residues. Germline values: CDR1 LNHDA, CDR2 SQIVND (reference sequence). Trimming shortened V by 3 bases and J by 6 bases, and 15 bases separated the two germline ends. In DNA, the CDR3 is TGTGCCAGTAGTATCATAGACAAGAGGGGCGAGCAGTACTTC. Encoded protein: CASSIIDKRGEQYF.